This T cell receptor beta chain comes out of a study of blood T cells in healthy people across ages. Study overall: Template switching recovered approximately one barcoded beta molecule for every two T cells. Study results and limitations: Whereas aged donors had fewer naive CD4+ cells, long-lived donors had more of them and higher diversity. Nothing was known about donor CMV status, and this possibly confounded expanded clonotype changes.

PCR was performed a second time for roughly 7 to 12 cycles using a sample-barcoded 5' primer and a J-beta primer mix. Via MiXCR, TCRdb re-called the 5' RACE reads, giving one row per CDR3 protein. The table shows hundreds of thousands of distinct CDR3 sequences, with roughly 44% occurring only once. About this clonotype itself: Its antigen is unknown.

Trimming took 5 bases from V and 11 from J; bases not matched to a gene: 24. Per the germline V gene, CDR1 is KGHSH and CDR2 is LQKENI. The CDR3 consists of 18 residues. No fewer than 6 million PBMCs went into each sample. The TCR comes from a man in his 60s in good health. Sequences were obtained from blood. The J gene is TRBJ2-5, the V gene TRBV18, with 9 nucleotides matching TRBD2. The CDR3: CASSNLLPGLAPRDEQYF. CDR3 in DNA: TGTGCCAGCTCAAACCTACTTCCGGGACTAGCTCCTCGCGATGAGCAGTACTTC.